Detailed here is one TCR beta chain. The CDR3 contains 16 residues. Germline V gene data show CDR1 as SGHVS and CDR2 as FNYEAQ. Trimming removed 5 bases at V and 0 bases at J, with 15 bases between. This entry belongs to a study of cytomegalovirus exposure and HLA in healthy donors. PCR primers comprised 60 Vbeta and 13 Jbeta primers. Produced via immunoSEQ multiplex PCR; TCRdb's table is partial and in-frame only. Here the sample spans roughly 80,000 clones, roughly two thirds being singletons. The rearrangement links TRBV7-6 to TRBJ2-3; maybe TRBD2 (6 bases). This sequence originates from a man between 60 and 70 years old in good health and CMV-seropositive. Sequencing input: PBMCs. CDR3: CASSRWTGASTDTQYF. CDR3 DNA: TGTGCCAGCAGCCGGTGGACGGGAGCTAGCACAGATACGCAGTATTTT.